Listed below are T cell receptor beta chains from one sample, sequenced in a study of shared clonotypes between healthy human individuals. Produced via immunoSEQ multiplex PCR; TCRdb's table is partial and in-frame only. The table records a few million clones, 85% to 95% of them present only once. Sequencing input: naive CD4+ T cells from PBMCs. The receptors stem from a man between 18 and 35 years old in good health. Some clones in this sample may be carry-over from other donors' samples. CDR3s include the opening cysteine and the closing phenylalanine or tryptophan. The D gene is left open where the match is weak. Expanded clones are given a class, and other clones once, few, many or no size at all.

>once|TRBJ2-7|.|TRBV6-1
TGTGCCAGCAGTTCGACCCAGTGGGGCGGCTACGAGCAGTACTTC
CASSSTQWGGYEQYF
>.|TRBJ1-2|.|TRBV7-6
TGTGCCAGCACCCCGAGATCCGGGATCTATGGCTACACCTTC
CASTPRSGIYGYTF
>once|TRBJ2-6|.|TRBV5-4
TGTGCCAGCAGCTTGCTTTCGGCAGGGAGGTTGTCTGGGGCCAACGTCCTGACTTTC
CASSLLSAGRLSGANVLTF
>.|TRBJ1-2|.|TRBV2
TGTGCCAGCAGTGTGGGGGACCGCTATGGCTACACCTTC
CASSVGDRYGYTF
>.|TRBJ2-1|TRBD2|TRBV10-3
TGTGCCATCAGTGAGCCGGGACTAGCGGGCCCCCGGGGCAATGAGCAGTTCTTC
CAISEPGLAGPRGNEQFF
>.|TRBJ2-7|.|TRBV11-2
TGTGCCAGCAGCCCACGGGAGGACAGCTACGAGCAGTACTTC
CASSPREDSYEQYF
>once|TRBJ1-5|.|TRBV15
TGTGCCACCAGCAGAGGTGGTTTCTCGTCCAATCAGCCCCAGCATTTT
CATSRGGFSSNQPQHF
>.|TRBJ1-3|TRBD1|TRBV4-2
TGTGCCAGCAGCCAAGCTAGACAGGGGGCTTCTGGAAACACCATATATTTT
CASSQARQGASGNTIYF
>.|TRBJ2-1|.|TRBV6-1
TGTGCCAGCAGTGAAGAGGGCAGGGGATACAATGAGCAGTTCTTC
CASSEEGRGYNEQFF
>.|TRBJ2-3|.|TRBV18
TGTGCCAGCTCACCACTTGGCTCTGATACGCAGTATTTT
CASSPLGSDTQYF
>.|TRBJ2-6|.|TRBV9
TGTGCCAGCAGCGTAGATCCGGGATTGTGGTCTGGGGCCAACGTCCTGACTTTC
CASSVDPGLWSGANVLTF
>once|TRBJ1-4|TRBD1|TRBV28
TGTGCCGCCCAACCACTCACAGGGGAGGAAAAACTGTTTTTT
CAAQPLTGEEKLFF
>.|TRBJ2-1|TRBD2|TRBV5-1
TGCGCCAGCAGAAGCGGGAGATTAGATGAGCAGTTCTTC
CASRSGRLDEQFF
>.|TRBJ2-3|.|TRBV5-1
TGCGCCAGCAGGAGGGGTAGCTCTAGCACAGATACGCAGTATTTT
CASRRGSSSTDTQYF
>once|TRBJ1-4|.|TRBV14
TGTGCCAGCAGCCAAGATTTATCCGGAAAACTGTTTTTT
CASSQDLSGKLFF
>.|TRBJ1-1|.|TRBV25-1
TGTGCCAGCAGTGAATGGGGCAGGGGGAACACTGAAGCTTTCTTT
CASSEWGRGNTEAFF
>.|TRBJ1-1|TRBD1|TRBV6-1
TGTGCCAGCAGTGTTGCCGGGACAGGCCTCTATGAAGCTTTCTTT
CASSVAGTGLYEAFF
>.|TRBJ2-5|TRBD2|TRBV5-1
TGCGCCAGCAGCTTCCCTAGCGGGACCACCCAAGAGACCCAGTACTTC
CASSFPSGTTQETQYF
>.|TRBJ2-7|TRBD2|TRBV29-1
TGCAGCGTTAATTCCGGCGGGAGCGGGAGTAATAACTACGAGCAGTACTTC
CSVNSGGSGSNNYEQYF
>.|TRBJ2-7|TRBD2|TRBV2
TGTGCCAGCAGTGTTAGCGGGAGTAACTACGAGCAGTACTTC
CASSVSGSNYEQYF
>.|TRBJ1-5|TRBD1|TRBV28
TGTGCCAGCGGGACAGTAGCTCGTCAGCCCCAGCATTTT
CASGTVARQPQHF
>.|TRBJ1-4|TRBD1|TRBV27
TGTGCCAGCAGTTTTTCCAGGACAGGGGAGGAAAAACTGTTTTTT
CASSFSRTGEEKLFF
>.|TRBJ2-3|TRBD2|TRBV27
TGTGCCAGCAGTCGGCCCTTAAGAGCGGGAGTTCCCACAGATACGCAGTATTTT
CASSRPLRAGVPTDTQYF